What follows are 31 T cell receptor beta chains derived from one specimen sequenced in a study of T cell changes during pregnancy in multiple sclerosis. Sequencing used immunoSEQ multiplex PCR; TCRdb keeps in-frame clones, though not all of them. The table has approximately 130,000 clones, about 95% seen once; the top ten hold more than 0.4%. Sequencing was performed on peripheral blood, taken after pregnancy. These receptors were collected from a female donor with multiple sclerosis, enrolled in a pregnancy study.

The chain uses TRBV11-1 and TRBJ1-5; 8 nucleotides agree with TRBD1. The CDR3 covers 15 residues. The V gene end was trimmed by 5 bases and the J gene end by 6 bases; junction bases not matched to a gene: 9. Germline loops: CDR1 SGHAT, CDR2 FQDESV (reference sequence). CDR3 residues: CASSPGQGSGQPQHF. The CDR3 nucleotides are TGTGCCAGCAGCCCAGGACAGGGCTCAGGTCAGCCCCAGCATTTT.

The CDR3 nucleotides read TGTGCCATCAGTGCTGACTGGGGGGCCGGGGAGCTGTTTTTT. This sequence encodes CAISADWGAGELFF. The chain links TRBV10-3 to TRBJ2-2; perhaps TRBD2 as D (6 bases). CDR3 length equals 14 residues. Deletions cut 4 bases from V and 6 bases from J, with 12 bases between. Germline CDR1 and CDR2: ENHRY and SYGVKD.

V is TRBV6-5 and J is TRBJ2-7, with D possibly being TRBD2 (6 bases). This CDR3 is built from 14 residues. V dropped 6 bases and J dropped 3 bases, with 15 bases sitting between them. Germline V gene lookup returns CDR1 MNHEY and CDR2 SVGAGI. CDR3 DNA sequence: TGTGCCAGCAGCCTCGGGACTCCTAACTACGAGCAGTACTTC. Translating it yields CASSLGTPNYEQYF.

The rearrangement links TRBV28 to TRBJ1-2, with a weak D call TRBD1 (6 bases). CDR3 length: 14 residues. From germline, CDR1 is MDHEN and CDR2 SYDVKM. V lost 2 bases and J 4 bases, leaving 11 bases between the germline ends. In DNA form, the CDR3 reads TGTGCCAGCAGTTTACCGGACAGATCCTATGGCTACACCTTC. This translates into CASSLPDRSYGYTF.

The CDR3 is CASRSQTISYEQYF. In nucleotides, the CDR3 is TGTGCCAGCAGGTCCCAGACTATCTCCTACGAGCAGTACTTC. This sequence joins TRBV28 and TRBJ2-7; maybe TRBD2 (5 bases). This CDR3 comprises 14 residues. Between the trimmed V and J ends, which lost 6 bases and 0 bases, there was a span of 12 bases. From germline, CDR1 is MDHEN and CDR2 SYDVKM.

The V call is TRBV2, the J call TRBJ2-7; 13 bases are shared with TRBD2. The CDR3 runs to 16 residues. Germline V gene data show CDR1 as SNHLY and CDR2 as FYNNEI. V trimming: 5 bases; J trimming: 4 bases; junction bases outside the gene matches: 8. CDR3 in DNA: TGTGCCAGCAGTCCCGGGACTAGCGGGAAAAGTTACGAGCAGTACTTC. The encoded protein is CASSPGTSGKSYEQYF.

The rearrangement links TRBV7-6 to TRBJ2-2; maybe TRBD1 (6 bases). The CDR3 is made up of 14 amino acids. Germline assignment: CDR1 SGHVS and CDR2 FNYEAQ. The germline V and J ends were trimmed by 4 bases and 1 base, with 7 bases remaining between them. CDR3 region: CASSSGQNTGELFF. CDR3 coding DNA: TGTGCCAGCAGCTCGGGACAGAACACCGGGGAGCTGTTTTTT.

The chain uses TRBV4-1 and TRBJ2-3; D remains ambiguous. Trimming shortened V by 1 base and J by 1 base, and 6 bases separated the two germline ends. Germline CDR1 and CDR2: MGHRA and YSYEKL. The length of the CDR3 is 14 residues. CDR3 amino acids: CASSQATRTDTQYF. The DNA of the CDR3 is TGCGCCAGCAGCCAAGCGACTCGCACAGATACGCAGTATTTT.

The CDR3 spells CASLAGEVQFF. CDR3 nucleotides: TGTGCCAGCCTAGCGGGAGAGGTGCAGTTCTTC. V gene TRBV2 combines with J gene TRBJ2-1, with 10 bases aligning to TRBD2. V gave up 8 bases and J gave up 12 bases; unmatched junction bases: 4. CDR1 and CDR2 (germline): SNHLY, FYNNEI. This CDR3 region has 11 residues.

The V call is TRBV29-1, the J call TRBJ2-3; D not certain. Trimming removed 6 bases from V and 10 bases from J, with 20 bases in between. This CDR3 contains 13 residues. The V gene's germline CDR1 is SQVTM and CDR2 ANQGSEA. The CDR3 region has the DNA TGCAGCGTCACCCCGACTGTAGTTCTTCCGCAGTATTTT. Translation gives CSVTPTVVLPQYF.

The chain uses TRBV7-8 and TRBJ2-7, with no clear D. Trimming pared 1 base from V and 2 bases from J, leaving 9 bases between. CDR3 length equals 14 residues. CDR1 SGHVS and CDR2 FQNEAQ come from the germline V gene. Here the CDR3 DNA reads TGTGCCAGCAGCTTAGGGTCCGGAGCCTACGAGCAGTACTTC. Translating gives CASSLGSGAYEQYF.

V is TRBV4-3 and J is TRBJ2-2; 8 nucleotides match TRBD2. In germline, CDR1 is LGHNA, CDR2 YSLEER. V was clipped by 5 bases and J by 4 bases; unmatched bases: 15. The CDR3 sequence is 18 residues long. The CDR3 nucleotides are TGCGCCAGCAGCTCGGGACTAGAAATCATTTTAGGCACCGGGGAGCTGTTTTTT. As protein: CASSSGLEIILGTGELFF.

This chain uses TRBV6-5 with TRBJ1-1, with 8 bases aligning to TRBD1. CDR1 MNHEY and CDR2 SVGAGI come from the germline V gene. The CDR3 is 15 residues long. The V gene end was trimmed by 6 bases and the J gene end by 5 bases; junction bases not matched to a gene: 11. Here the CDR3 DNA reads TGTGCCAGCAGACCCACCCAGGGGGCATTTACTGAAGCTTTCTTT. Its translation: CASRPTQGAFTEAFF.

CDR3 sequence: CASSLGTGNTEAFF. The CDR3, as DNA: TGTGCCAGCAGCTTAGGTACGGGGAACACTGAAGCTTTCTTT. The chain has TRBV7-6 and TRBJ1-1; no reliable D call. This CDR3 has 14 residues. Germline lookup yields CDR1 SGHVS and CDR2 FNYEAQ. V was clipped by 1 base and J by 1 base, with 7 bases between them.

This rearrangement joins TRBV7-9 to TRBJ1-3; D remains unclear. V lost 8 bases and J 1 base, leaving 6 bases between the germline ends. The CDR3 runs to 12 residues. Germline CDR1 and CDR2: SEHNR and FQNEAQ (reference sequence). The DNA for the CDR3 is TGTGCCAGCCTCGGGTCTGGAAACACCATATATTTT. Protein product: CASLGSGNTIYF.

The chain links TRBV7-2 to TRBJ1-2; 7 bases line up with TRBD1. Germline V gene sequence: CDR1 SGHTA, CDR2 FQGNSA. The length of the CDR3 is 13 residues. Trimming took 4 bases from V and 8 from J; bases not matched to a gene: 7. CDR3 nucleotides: TGTGCCAGCAGCTCCGACAGGGCCGGAGGCTACACCTTC. Protein product: CASSSDRAGGYTF.

This chain uses TRBV5-1 with TRBJ2-7; 12 nucleotides align to TRBD2. This CDR3 is 14 amino acids long. With 4 bases clipped from V and 6 bases from J, the junction kept 5 bases outside the gene matches. The germline V gene encodes CDR1 SGHRS and CDR2 YFSETQ. CDR3 in amino acids: CASSPTSGSVEQYF. The CDR3 DNA reads as TGCGCCAGCAGCCCGACTAGCGGGAGTGTCGAGCAGTACTTC.

The V gene is TRBV6-5, the J gene TRBJ2-1; 7 bases are shared with TRBD2. From germline, CDR1 is MNHEY and CDR2 SVGAGI. The CDR3 consists of 9 residues. In DNA, the CDR3 is TGTGCGTGGGGGGGTGAGCAGTTCTTC. The encoded protein is CAWGGEQFF.

The J gene is TRBJ1-2, the V gene TRBV9; 12 bases map to TRBD1. CDR3 length: 16 amino acids. Germline CDR1 SGDLS, CDR2 YYNGEE. V lost 1 base and J lost 3; bases outside the gene matches: 4. CDR3 amino acids: CASSVPGTGGDYGYTF. The CDR3 nucleotides read TGTGCCAGCAGCGTACCCGGGACAGGGGGCGACTATGGCTACACCTTC. Looking up the rest from reference TRBV9 and TRBJ1-2 gives the full variable domain: DSGVTQTPKHLITATGQRVTLRCSPRSGDLSVYWYQQSLDQGLQFLIQYYNGEERAKGNILERFSAQQFPDLHSELNLSSLELGDSALYFCASSVPGTGGDYGYTFGSGTRLTVV.

In this sample, this clone turned up once. The J gene is TRBJ1-3, the V gene TRBV5-1; 8 nucleotides align to TRBD1. The CDR3 length is 18 residues. With V trimmed by 0 bases and J by 4 bases, 12 bases remained unmatched. CDR1 and CDR2 from the germline V gene are SGHRS and YFSETQ. The CDR3 reads CASSLGPTGETGGNTIYF. The CDR3 DNA follows: TGCGCCAGCAGCTTGGGTCCGACAGGGGAAACGGGAGGAAACACCATATATTTT.

The V call is TRBV9, the J call TRBJ1-2; D is possibly TRBD1 (6 bases). The CDR3 length is 12 residues. The germline V gene has CDR1 SGDLS and CDR2 YYNGEE. V was trimmed by 6 bases and J by 5 bases, leaving 11 bases between them. The CDR3 is CASTGTQYGYTF. DNA for the CDR3: TGTGCCAGCACGGGGACACAATATGGCTACACCTTC.

This chain joins TRBV18 and TRBJ2-7; the D gene is possibly TRBD2 (5 bases). Trimming stripped 3 bases from V and 7 bases from J, with 16 bases between. This CDR3 spans 14 amino acids. The germline gives CDR1 KGHSH, CDR2 LQKENI. This CDR3 reads CASSPRGTSGEQYF. The CDR3 DNA follows: TGTGCCAGCTCACCCCGCGGCACCTCGGGGGAGCAGTACTTC.

V usage is TRBV13 and J usage is TRBJ2-2; D unresolved. This CDR3 has 12 amino acids. Germline-derived CDR1 and CDR2 are PRHDT and FYEKMQ (reference sequence). The V end lost 6 bases, the J end lost 6 bases, and 8 bases lay between the germline ends. CDR3 in amino acids: CASRYYPGELFF. The CDR3 DNA reads as TGTGCCAGCAGATACTACCCCGGGGAGCTGTTTTTT.

J is TRBJ1-5 and V is TRBV6-6, with D possibly TRBD1 on 6 matching bases. V lost 6 bases, J lost 2 bases, and 11 bases lay in between. Germline CDR1 reads MNHNY; CDR2 reads SVGAGI (reference sequence). This CDR3 is 14 amino acids long. In nucleotides, the CDR3 is TGTGCCAGCAGCTCAGGACAGCGCAATCAGCCCCAGCATTTT. Its translation: CASSSGQRNQPQHF.

This chain uses TRBV6-1 with TRBJ2-1; perhaps TRBD2 as D (6 bases). CDR1 MNHNS and CDR2 SASEGT come from the germline V gene. The V and J ends lost 6 bases and 1 base respectively, with 13 bases between them. The CDR3 totals 15 residues. The CDR3 loop reads CASRRPGVSYNEQFF. The CDR3 DNA follows: TGTGCCAGCAGAAGACCGGGGGTTTCCTACAATGAGCAGTTCTTC.

The chain links TRBV5-1 to TRBJ1-2, with TRBD1 identical over 7 bases. This CDR3 is built from 16 residues. Germline V gives CDR1 SGHRS, CDR2 YFSETQ. V trimming: 1 base; J trimming: 2 bases; junction bases outside the gene matches: 8. Here the CDR3 DNA reads TGCGCCAGCAGCTTGTTCCGGGACAGCGACAACTATGGCTACACCTTC. Translating gives CASSLFRDSDNYGYTF.

The chain's CDR3 is CASSLQGAYEQYF. The CDR3 nucleotides are TGTGCCAGCAGCCTACAGGGGGCCTACGAGCAGTACTTC. The chain recombines TRBV13 with TRBJ2-7; 8 bases fit TRBD1. CDR1 PRHDT and CDR2 FYEKMQ come from the germline V gene (reference sequence). The CDR3 loop spans 13 amino acids. V lost 5 bases to trimming and J lost 2 bases; unmatched junction nucleotides: 2.

The gene calls are TRBV5-1 and TRBJ2-1; 12 bases line up with TRBD2. The germline gives CDR1 SGHRS, CDR2 YFSETQ. V was clipped by 5 bases and J by 3 bases; unmatched bases: 6. CDR3 length: 16 amino acids. The CDR3 coding sequence is TGCGCCAGCAGTTCCGCGGGACTAGCGGGCTACAATGAGCAGTTCTTC. This sequence encodes CASSSAGLAGYNEQFF.

The chain uses TRBV27 and TRBJ1-4, with a weak D call TRBD1 (5 bases). Germline V gene data show CDR1 as MNHEY and CDR2 as SMNVEV (reference sequence). The CDR3 loop spans 15 amino acids. V was trimmed by 6 bases and J by 4 bases, leaving 15 bases between them. The DNA of the CDR3 is TGTGCCAGCAGCCGTGCTGGGGGGTATAATGAAAAACTGTTTTTT. This gives the protein CASSRAGGYNEKLFF.

CDR3 DNA: TGTGCCAGTAGTATAGTGTCAGGGGCCGGACCAGATACGCAGTATTTT. Protein product: CASSIVSGAGPDTQYF. The chain joins TRBV19 to TRBJ2-3, with a weak D call TRBD1 (6 bases). Germline values: CDR1 LNHDA, CDR2 SQIVND (reference sequence). CDR3 length: 16 amino acids. V was clipped by 1 base and J by 4 bases, with 15 bases between them.

The chain has TRBV9 and TRBJ2-2, with D possibly TRBD2 on 5 matching bases. Trimming took off 4 bases at V and 1 base at J, with 20 bases between the two ends. This CDR3 contains 18 residues. CDR1 is SGDLS and CDR2 is YYNGEE in the germline V gene. The CDR3 coding sequence is TGTGCCAGCAGCTTGCGACCCTTCCCCAGCGGGAACACCGGGGAGCTGTTTTTT. It translates to CASSLRPFPSGNTGELFF.